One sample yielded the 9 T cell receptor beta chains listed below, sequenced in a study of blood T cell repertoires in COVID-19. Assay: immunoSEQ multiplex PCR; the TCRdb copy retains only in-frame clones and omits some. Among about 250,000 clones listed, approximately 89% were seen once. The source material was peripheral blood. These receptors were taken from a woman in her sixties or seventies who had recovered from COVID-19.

CDR3 amino acids: CASSFPGTSGYNEQFF. The CDR3 DNA is TGTGCCAGTAGCTTCCCCGGGACTAGCGGGTACAATGAGCAGTTCTTC. This chain uses TRBV19 with TRBJ2-1; the match to TRBD2 covers 12 bases. Looked up from germline, CDR1 is LNHDA and CDR2 is SQIVND (reference sequence). Trimming cost V 6 bases and J 4 bases; bases outside gene matches: 7. The CDR3 loop spans 16 amino acids. The variable domain in full, with the rest retrieved from reference TRBV19 and TRBJ2-1, is DGGITQSPKYLFRKEGQNVTLSCEQNLNHDAMYWYRQDPGQGLRLIYYSQIVNDFQKGDIAEGYSVSREKKESFPLTVTSAQKNPTAFYLCASSFPGTSGYNEQFFGPGTRLTVL.

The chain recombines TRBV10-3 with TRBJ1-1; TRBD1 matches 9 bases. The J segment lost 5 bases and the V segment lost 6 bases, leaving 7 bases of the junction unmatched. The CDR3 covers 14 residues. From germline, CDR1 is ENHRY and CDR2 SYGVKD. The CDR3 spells CAIRGGTGSTEAFF. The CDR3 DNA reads TGTGCCATCAGGGGAGGGACAGGGAGTACTGAAGCTTTCTTT.

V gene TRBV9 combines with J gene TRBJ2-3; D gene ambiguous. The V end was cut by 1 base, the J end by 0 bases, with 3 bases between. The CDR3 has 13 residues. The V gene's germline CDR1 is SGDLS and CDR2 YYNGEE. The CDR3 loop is CASSVLSTDTQYF. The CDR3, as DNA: TGTGCCAGCAGCGTACTTAGCACAGATACGCAGTATTTT.

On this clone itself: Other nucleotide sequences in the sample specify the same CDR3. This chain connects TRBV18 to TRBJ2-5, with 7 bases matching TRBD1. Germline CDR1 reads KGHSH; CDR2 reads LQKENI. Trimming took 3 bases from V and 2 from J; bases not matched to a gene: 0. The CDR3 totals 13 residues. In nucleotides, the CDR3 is TGTGCCAGCTCACCGGGACAGCAAGAGACCCAGTACTTC. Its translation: CASSPGQQETQYF.

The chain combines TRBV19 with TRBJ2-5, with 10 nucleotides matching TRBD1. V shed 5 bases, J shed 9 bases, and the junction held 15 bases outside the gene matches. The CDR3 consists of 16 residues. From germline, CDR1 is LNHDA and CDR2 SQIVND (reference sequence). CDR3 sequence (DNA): TGTGCCAGTAGTTACTACGAGACAGGGGGCCGTCGGGCCCAGTACTTC. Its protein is CASSYYETGGRRAQYF. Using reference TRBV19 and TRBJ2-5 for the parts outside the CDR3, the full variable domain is DGGITQSPKYLFRKEGQNVTLSCEQNLNHDAMYWYRQDPGQGLRLIYYSQIVNDFQKGDIAEGYSVSREKKESFPLTVTSAQKNPTAFYLCASSYYETGGRRAQYFGPGTRLLVL.

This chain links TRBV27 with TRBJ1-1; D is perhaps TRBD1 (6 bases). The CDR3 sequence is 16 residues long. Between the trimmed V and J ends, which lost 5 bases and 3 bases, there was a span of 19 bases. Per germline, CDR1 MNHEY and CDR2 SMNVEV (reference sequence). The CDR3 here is CASSPHLQGRDTEAFF. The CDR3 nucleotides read TGTGCCAGCAGTCCCCACCTTCAGGGGCGGGACACTGAAGCTTTCTTT.

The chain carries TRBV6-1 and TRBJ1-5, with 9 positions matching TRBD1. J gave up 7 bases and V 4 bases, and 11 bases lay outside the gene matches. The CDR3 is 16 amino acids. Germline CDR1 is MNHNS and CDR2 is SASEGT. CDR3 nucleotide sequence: TGTGCCAGCAGTGGGTCCTCCGACAGGGGGTACCAGCCCCAGCATTTT. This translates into CASSGSSDRGYQPQHF.

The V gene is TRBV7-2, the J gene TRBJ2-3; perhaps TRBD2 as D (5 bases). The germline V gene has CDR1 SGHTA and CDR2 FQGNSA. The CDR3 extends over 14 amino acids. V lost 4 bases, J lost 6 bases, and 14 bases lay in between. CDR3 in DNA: TGTGCCAGCAGCTACCGGGTTAGGAGGGATACGCAGTATTTT. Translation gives CASSYRVRRDTQYF. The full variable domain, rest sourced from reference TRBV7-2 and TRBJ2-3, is GAGVSQSPSNKVTEKGKDVELRCDPISGHTALYWYRQSLGQGLEFLIYFQGNSAPDKSGLPSDRFSAERTGGSVSTLTIQRTQQEDSAVYLCASSYRVRRDTQYFGPGTRLTVL.

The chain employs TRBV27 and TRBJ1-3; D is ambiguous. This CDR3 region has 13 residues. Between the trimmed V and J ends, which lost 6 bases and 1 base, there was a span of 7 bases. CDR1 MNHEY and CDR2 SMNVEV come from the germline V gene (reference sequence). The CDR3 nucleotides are TGTGCCAGCAGCAGTTTGTCTGGAAACACCATATATTTT. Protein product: CASSSLSGNTIYF.